Listed here are 10 T cell receptor beta chains from one sample, sequenced in a study of Graves' ophthalmopathy and Graves' hyperthyroidism. Beta-chain TCR CDR3 regions were amplified from RNA transcripts. Investigators did first-round RT-PCR with HTBI primers, then second-round multiplex PCR. In TCRdb, the multiplex PCR reads were re-called with MiXCR into one record per CDR3 protein. The table lists over a million distinct CDR3 sequences, 35% to 45% of them singletons. The sample was peripheral blood or thyroid tissue (not recorded which). The receptors shown here come from an adult man with Graves' hyperthyroidism.

This clonotype was seen many times. This rearrangement joins TRBV24-1 to TRBJ2-7; no clear D. Germline lookup yields CDR1 KGHDR and CDR2 SFDVKD. Trimming stripped 5 bases from V and 7 bases from J, with 8 bases between. There are 11 residues in the CDR3. The CDR3 region is CATSGLKEQYF. The CDR3 bases are TGTGCCACCAGTGGATTGAAAGAGCAGTACTTC.

CDR3 sequence (DNA): TGCAGCGTTGAAGAATGGGGCCTGGGAGGCTACACCTTC. Amino acid sequence: CSVEEWGLGGYTF. The genes are TRBV29-1 and TRBJ1-2, with TRBD1 as a possible D gene (5 bases). Germline assignment: CDR1 SQVTM and CDR2 ANQGSEA. Trimming left V 0 bases short and J 8 bases short, with 13 bases between. The CDR3 runs 13 residues.

This chain joins TRBV9 and TRBJ2-3, with 7 nucleotides matching TRBD2. Trimming at V came to 4 bases and at J to 5 bases, leaving 10 bases not matched to a gene. This CDR3 region has 15 residues. Germline CDR1 SGDLS, CDR2 YYNGEE. CDR3 region: CASSRAGGRGDTQYF. The DNA for the CDR3 is TGTGCCAGCAGCAGGGCCGGCGGGAGAGGAGATACGCAGTATTTT.

This clonotype was seen a few times. The J gene is TRBJ1-4, the V gene TRBV20-1, with 7 nucleotides matching TRBD1. CDR1 is DFQATT, CDR2 SNEGSKA, per germline (reference sequence). The CDR3 covers 14 residues. V was pared by 4 bases and J by 0 bases, with 2 bases of the junction left unmatched. This CDR3 reads CSATGGSTNEKLFF. Written as DNA, the CDR3 is TGCAGTGCTACAGGGGGGTCAACTAATGAAAAACTGTTTTTT.

As to this clonotype: The junction departs from germline at one end; a sequencing error may be responsible. The J gene is TRBJ2-2, the V gene TRBV6-6; 11 positions agree with TRBD1. Germline V lookup: CDR1 MNHNY, CDR2 SVGAGI (reference sequence). The CDR3 extends over 15 amino acids. The DNA for the CDR3 is TGTGCCATCAGGACAGGGGGCGCGGACACCGGGGAGCTGTCTTGG. It yields the protein CAIRTGGADTGELSW.

A remark on this clonotype: This may stem from a read error, because a much larger clone lies one nucleotide away. The conserved closing phenylalanine or tryptophan is absent in this CDR3, likely reflecting a read error. The limits of the CDR3 on the DNA are not certain, so only TCRdb's listed CDR3 is given. The chain combines TRBV7-8 with TRBJ2-7. Germline V gene lookup returns CDR1 SGHVS and CDR2 FQNEAQ. The CDR3 is 8 residues long, counting both termini. CDR3 amino acids: CAGSSHTC.

The V and J genes are TRBV20-1 and TRBJ2-5, with D hard to call. CDR3 length equals 12 residues. The germline CDR1 and CDR2 sequences are DFQATT and SNEGSKA (reference sequence). V lost 5 bases, J lost 2 bases, and 9 bases lay in between. The DNA of the CDR3 is TGCAGTGCTGTACCGGAACAAGAGACCCAGTACTTC. This codes for CSAVPEQETQYF.

This clonotype was seen only a few times. This rearrangement joins TRBV10-3 to TRBJ2-7, with unresolved D. CDR3 length equals 14 residues. V dropped 10 bases and J dropped 4 bases, with 20 bases sitting between them. In germline, CDR1 is ENHRY, CDR2 SYGVKD. CDR3 nucleotide sequence: TGTGCCAGCAACCCCCCTTATCGAGCTTACGAGCAGTACTTC. This encodes CASNPPYRAYEQYF.

The chain is built from TRBV20-1 and TRBJ1-5; 7 nucleotides align to TRBD1. This CDR3 is built from 14 residues. V shed 3 bases, J shed 2 bases, and the junction held 4 bases outside the gene matches. Germline V CDR1 and CDR2: DFQATT, SNEGSKA (reference sequence). The CDR3 loop reads CSARETGGNQPQHF. Here the CDR3 DNA reads TGCAGTGCTAGGGAAACAGGGGGCAATCAGCCCCAGCATTTT.

Many counts were recorded for this clonotype. The V and J genes are TRBV7-6 and TRBJ2-5; 8 bases are shared with TRBD1. V was pared by 1 base and J by 5 bases, with 6 bases of the junction left unmatched. CDR1 is SGHVS and CDR2 is FNYEAQ in the germline V gene. This CDR3 has 15 residues. The chain's CDR3 is CASSLVAGGRETQYF. In nucleotides, the CDR3 is TGTGCCAGCAGCTTAGTGGCAGGGGGCCGGGAGACCCAGTACTTC. The full variable domain, completed using reference TRBV7-6 and TRBJ2-5, is GAGVSQSPRYKVTKRGQDVALRCDPISGHVSLYWYRQALGQGPEFLTYFNYEAQQDKSGLPNDRFSAERPEGSISTLTIQRTEQRDSAMYRCASSLVAGGRETQYFGPGTRLLVL.